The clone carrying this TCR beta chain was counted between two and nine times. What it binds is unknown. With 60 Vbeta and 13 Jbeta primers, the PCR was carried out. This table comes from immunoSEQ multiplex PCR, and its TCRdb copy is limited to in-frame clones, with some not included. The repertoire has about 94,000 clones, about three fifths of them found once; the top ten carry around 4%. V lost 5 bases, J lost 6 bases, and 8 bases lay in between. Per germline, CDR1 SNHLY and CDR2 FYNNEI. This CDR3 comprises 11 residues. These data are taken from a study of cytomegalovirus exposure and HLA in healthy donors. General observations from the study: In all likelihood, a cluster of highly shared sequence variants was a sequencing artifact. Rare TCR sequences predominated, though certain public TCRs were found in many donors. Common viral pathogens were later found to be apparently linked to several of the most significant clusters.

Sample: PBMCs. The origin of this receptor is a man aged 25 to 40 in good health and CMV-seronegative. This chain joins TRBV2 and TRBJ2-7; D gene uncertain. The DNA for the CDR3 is TGTGCCAGCAGTCAGACTGTCGAGCAGTACTTC. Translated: CASSQTVEQYF.